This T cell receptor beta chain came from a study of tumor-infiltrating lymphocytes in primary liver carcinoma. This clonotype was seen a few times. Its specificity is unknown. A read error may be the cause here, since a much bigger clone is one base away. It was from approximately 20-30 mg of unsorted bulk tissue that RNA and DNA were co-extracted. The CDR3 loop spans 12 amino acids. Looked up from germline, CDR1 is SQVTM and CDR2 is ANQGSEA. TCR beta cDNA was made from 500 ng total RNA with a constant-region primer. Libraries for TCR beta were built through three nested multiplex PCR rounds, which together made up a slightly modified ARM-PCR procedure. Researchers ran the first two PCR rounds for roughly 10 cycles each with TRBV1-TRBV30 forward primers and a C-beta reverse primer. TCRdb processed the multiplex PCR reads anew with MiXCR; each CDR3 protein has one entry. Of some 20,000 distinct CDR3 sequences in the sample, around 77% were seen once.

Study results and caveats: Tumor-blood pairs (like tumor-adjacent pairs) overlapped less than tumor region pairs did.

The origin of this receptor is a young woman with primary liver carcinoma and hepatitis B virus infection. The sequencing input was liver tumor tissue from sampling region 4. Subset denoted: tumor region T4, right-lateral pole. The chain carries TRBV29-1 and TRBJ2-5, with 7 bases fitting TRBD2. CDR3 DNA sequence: TGCGGCGTTCTCAGGGAGGGGGAGACCCAGTACTTC. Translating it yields CGVLREGETQYF.